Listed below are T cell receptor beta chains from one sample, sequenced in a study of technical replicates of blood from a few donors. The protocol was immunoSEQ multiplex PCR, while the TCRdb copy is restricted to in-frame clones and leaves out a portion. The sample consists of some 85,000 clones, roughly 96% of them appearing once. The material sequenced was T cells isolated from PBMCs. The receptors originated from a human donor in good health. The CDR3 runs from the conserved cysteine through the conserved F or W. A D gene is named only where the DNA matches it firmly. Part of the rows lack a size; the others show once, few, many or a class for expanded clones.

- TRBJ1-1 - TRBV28 TGTGCCAGCAGTTTCACACCAGGAGGGAACACTGAAGCTTTCTTT CASSFTPGGNTEAFF
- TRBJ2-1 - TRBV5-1 TGCGCCAGCAGCCCGGGGTTGCTCTCACAGGGAACTGAGCAGTTCTTC CASSPGLLSQGTEQFF
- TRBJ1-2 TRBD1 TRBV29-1 TGCAGCGGTGTTATCAGGGGGAGCGGCTATGGCTACACCTTC CSGVIRGSGYGYTF
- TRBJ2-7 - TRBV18 TGTGCCAGCTCACCCGGACAGAGCTCCTACGAGCAGTACTTC CASSPGQSSYEQYF
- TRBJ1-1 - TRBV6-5 TGTGCCAGCAGTCCGGACAGACAGAACACTGAAGCTTTCTTT CASSPDRQNTEAFF
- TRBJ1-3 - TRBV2 TGTGCCAGCACTTACTCTGGAAACACCATATATTTT CASTYSGNTIYF
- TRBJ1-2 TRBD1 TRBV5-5 TGTGCCAGCAGCTTGGAAGGACAGGGGCTCAACTATGGCTACACCTTC CASSLEGQGLNYGYTF
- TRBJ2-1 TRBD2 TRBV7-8 TGTGCCAGCAGTCGACTTCTAGCGGGAGCCCGCCGGGTCTCCTACAATGAGCAGTTCTTC CASSRLLAGARRVSYNEQFF
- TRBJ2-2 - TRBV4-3 TGCGCCAGCAGCCAAGATTCCGGGGGATCCGGGGAGCTGTTTTTT CASSQDSGGSGELFF
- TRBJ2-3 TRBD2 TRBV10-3 TGTGCCATCAGTGAGGGGCGGGAGGGCCCAGATACGCAGTATTTT CAISEGREGPDTQYF
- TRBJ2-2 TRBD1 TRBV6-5 TGTGCCAGCACCCCGGGACAGGGCGGTCCCGGGGAGCTGTTTTTT CASTPGQGGPGELFF
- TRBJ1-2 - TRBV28 TGTGCCAGCAGCCCTGACCGGGCGGGGGTACGAGGCTACACCTTC CASSPDRAGVRGYTF
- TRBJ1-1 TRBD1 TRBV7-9 TGTGCCAGCAGCCATAACAGGGGCTACACTGAAGCTTTCTTT CASSHNRGYTEAFF
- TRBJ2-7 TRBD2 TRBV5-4 TGTGCCAGCAGTTTAGCGGGGGAATCCTACGAGCAGTACTTC CASSLAGESYEQYF
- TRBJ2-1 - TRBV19 TGTGCCAGTACCGAGGGACACTTCGACTACAATGAGCAGTTCTTC CASTEGHFDYNEQFF
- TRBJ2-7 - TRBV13 TGTGCCAGCAGCTTAATGAGCTACGAGCAGTACTTC CASSLMSYEQYF
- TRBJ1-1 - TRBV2 TGTGCCAGCAATAACAGGGACATGAACACTGAAGCTTTCTTT CASNNRDMNTEAFF
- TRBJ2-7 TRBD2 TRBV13 TGTGCCAGCAGCTTACTAGCGGGAGACCACGAGCAGTACTTC CASSLLAGDHEQYF
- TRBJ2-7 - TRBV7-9 TGTGCCAGCAGCATCATGAGTTACGAGCAGTACTTC CASSIMSYEQYF
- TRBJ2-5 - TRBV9 TGTGCCAGCGCTAAACGAGCCCAAGAGACCCAGTACTTC CASAKRAQETQYF
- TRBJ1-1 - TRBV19 TGTGCCAGTAGTAATCATGGAGTCACTGAAGCTTTCTTT CASSNHGVTEAFF
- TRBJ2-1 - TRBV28 TGTGCCAGCATCGGGACTTTATTCAATGAGCAGTTCTTC CASIGTLFNEQFF
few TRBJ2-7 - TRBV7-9 TGTGCCAGCAGCCAGGGGCAATCCTACGAGCAGTACTTC CASSQGQSYEQYF
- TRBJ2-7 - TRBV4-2 TGTGCCAGCAGCCCAAACAACAAGTACGAGCAGTACTTC CASSPNNKYEQYF
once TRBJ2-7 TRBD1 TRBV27 TGTGCCAGCAGTTTAGTCATTGGGACAGGTTACGAGCAGTACTTC CASSLVIGTGYEQYF
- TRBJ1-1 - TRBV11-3 TGTGCCAGCAGCTTAGATCTACCTGAAGCTTTCTTT CASSLDLPEAFF
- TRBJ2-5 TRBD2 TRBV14 TGTGCCAGCAGCCAATTACTAGCGGGAGGGCCCCGTCAAGAGACCCAGTACTTC CASSQLLAGGPRQETQYF
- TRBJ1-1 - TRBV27 TGTGCCAGCAGTTCGCACGGGAACACTGAAGCTTTCTTT CASSSHGNTEAFF
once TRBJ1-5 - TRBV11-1 TGTGCCAGCAGCTTGGGAGGTCAGCAGGGTGAAAATCAGCCCCAGCATTTT CASSLGGQQGENQPQHF
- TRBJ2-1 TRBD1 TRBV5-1 TGCGCCAGCAGCTTAGATGGACAGGGGGCGTCGGATGAGCAGTTCTTC CASSLDGQGASDEQFF
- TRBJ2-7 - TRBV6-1 TGTGCCAGCAGTCGCTTTTCCCTACAGGGCTACGAGCAGTACTTC CASSRFSLQGYEQYF
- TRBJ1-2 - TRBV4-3 TGCGCCAGCAGCCCCCTGGGGGGGGAAGAAGGTGGCTACACCTTC CASSPLGGEEGGYTF
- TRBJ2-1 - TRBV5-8 TGTGCCAGCAGCTTGGTTCTTGAGCAGTTCTTC CASSLVLEQFF
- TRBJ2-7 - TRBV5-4 TGTGCCAGCAGCTTGGACAGGTCGGAGGAGCAGTACTTC CASSLDRSEEQYF
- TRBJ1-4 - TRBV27 TGTGCCAGCAGATTCTACGGAGATCATGAAAAACTGTTTTTT CASRFYGDHEKLFF
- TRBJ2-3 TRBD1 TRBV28 TGTGCCAGCAGTCGGGACAGCAGCACAGATACGCAGTATTTT CASSRDSSTDTQYF
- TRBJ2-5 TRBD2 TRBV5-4 TGTGCCAGCAGCTTCGAGCGGGGGGGGCCAAAGACCCAGTACTTC CASSFERGGPKTQYF